This T cell receptor (beta chain) derives from a study of blood T cell repertoires in COVID-19. This CDR3 region has 13 residues. Trimming took 0 bases from V and 4 from J, leaving 7 bases between them. Germline-derived CDR1 and CDR2 are SGHNT and YYREEE (reference sequence). The protocol was immunoSEQ multiplex PCR, while the TCRdb copy is restricted to in-frame clones and leaves out a portion. The data contain fewer than 450,000 clones, less than 95% of them seen just once; the ten biggest clones take up 0.6% to 0.7%. The chain uses TRBV5-4 and TRBJ2-5, with D possibly TRBD1 on 5 matching bases. What was sequenced was PBMCs or T cells enriched from blood (not recorded which). The clonotype was recovered from a man aged 18 to 35 who had recovered from COVID-19. CDR3 protein: CASSLGQLETQYF. Here the CDR3 DNA reads TGTGCCAGCAGCTTGGGACAGCTAGAGACCCAGTACTTC.